The rows below give T cell receptor beta chains drawn from one sample of a study of shared clonotypes between healthy human individuals. Libraries were prepared by immunoSEQ multiplex PCR; TCRdb keeps only in-frame clonotypes and omits some of them. This sample has approximately 2,300,000 clones, with 85% to 95% found just once. The sample consisted of naive CD4+ T cells from PBMCs. These receptors were obtained from a man aged 18-30 years in good health. Some clones in this sample may be carry-over from other donors' samples. The CDR3 runs from the conserved cysteine through the conserved F or W. D genes are given only for firm matches. Clone sizes are given selectively: once, few, many, or a class where the clone is expanded.

d_call	clone_size	j_call	v_call	cdr3_nt	cdr3_aa
.	.	TRBJ2-5	TRBV5-8	TGTGCCAGCACGCCTCTGAGGAGGGGAGAGACCCAGTACTTC	CASTPLRRGETQYF
TRBD1	.	TRBJ2-7	TRBV7-2	TGTGCCAGCAGCCCCCGGGACAGAAGCTACGAGCAGTACTTC	CASSPRDRSYEQYF
TRBD1	.	TRBJ2-7	TRBV7-3	TGTGCCAGCAGCCTGGGGGGACAGGGAGGGTACTACGAGCAGTACTTC	CASSLGGQGGYYEQYF
TRBD1	few	TRBJ1-2	TRBV7-6	TGTGCCAGCAGCTCGACAGGGTTCTATGGCTACACCTTC	CASSSTGFYGYTF
TRBD2	.	TRBJ2-1	TRBV11-3	TGTGCCAGCAGCTTGGGTCTAGCGGGCGGCAATGAGCAGTTCTTC	CASSLGLAGGNEQFF
TRBD1	.	TRBJ2-7	TRBV7-9	TGTGCCAGCAGCCGACAGGGATCTGACTACGAGCAGTACTTC	CASSRQGSDYEQYF
.	.	TRBJ1-1	TRBV28	TGTGCCAGCAACCGAGGGGGGGGCAGACCGTTTGAAGCTTTCTTT	CASNRGGGRPFEAFF
.	.	TRBJ2-1	TRBV5-1	TGCGCCAGCAGCTTGGCCAGAGGCGGGTCAAAGTTCTTC	CASSLARGGSKFF
.	.	TRBJ1-5	TRBV5-1	TGCGCCAGCAGCTTGCTGGGAGAACAGCCCCAGCATTTT	CASSLLGEQPQHF
TRBD1	.	TRBJ2-1	TRBV7-2	TGTGCCAGCAGCCGCGACAGGGGCGATGAGCAGTTCTTC	CASSRDRGDEQFF
.	few	TRBJ1-2	TRBV6-5	TGTGCCAGCAGTTACCATGGGGACGACTATGGCTACACCTTC	CASSYHGDDYGYTF
.	.	TRBJ2-7	TRBV5-1	TGCGCCAGCAGCCCCAGGATCGTTCAGACCTCCTACGAGCAGTACTTC	CASSPRIVQTSYEQYF
.	.	TRBJ1-2	TRBV2	TGTGCCAGCAGTTTGTTTCAGAGTAACTATGGCTACACCTTC	CASSLFQSNYGYTF
.	.	TRBJ2-7	TRBV1	TGCACCAGCAGCCAAGCAAAGCCACCGACAACCTACGAGCAGTACTTC	CTSSQAKPPTTYEQYF
.	few	TRBJ1-2	TRBV5-1	TGCGCCAGCAGCGGTGTCTATGGCTACACCTTC	CASSGVYGYTF
TRBD2	.	TRBJ2-3	TRBV5-5	TGTGCCAGCAGCCCCCGCGGGGGGGATACGCAGTATTTT	CASSPRGGDTQYF
.	.	TRBJ2-5	TRBV15	TGTGCCACCAGCAGAGCACTTGGCTACGAAGAGACCCAGTACTTC	CATSRALGYEETQYF
.	.	TRBJ1-2	TRBV18	TGTGCCAGCTCCCCCAGGGTCCCAGGGAACGATGGCTACACCTTC	CASSPRVPGNDGYTF
TRBD1	.	TRBJ1-6	TRBV6-5	TGTGCCAGCAGTTACTCGACAGGGGTGGGTTCACCCCTCCACTTT	CASSYSTGVGSPLHF
.	.	TRBJ1-1	TRBV27	TGTGCCAGCGGACAGCCGAACACTGAAGCTTTCTTT	CASGQPNTEAFF
.	.	TRBJ2-3	TRBV29-1	TGCAGCGTCTTCGGCCCGACAGATACGCAGTATTTT	CSVFGPTDTQYF
.	.	TRBJ2-1	TRBV9	TGTGCCAGCAGCGTAGTAGGGGGGACTGAGCAGTTCTTC	CASSVVGGTEQFF
TRBD1	once	TRBJ1-1	TRBV28	TGTGCCAGCAGCCCGACAGGGGGCTCTGAAGCTTTCTTT	CASSPTGGSEAFF
.	.	TRBJ2-7	TRBV28	TGTGCCAGCACCCCAAGAGGGCCAATCGCTAGGTACGAGCAGTACTTC	CASTPRGPIARYEQYF
.	.	TRBJ1-5	TRBV28	TGTGCCAGCAGTGCCTATCAGCCCCAGCATTTT	CASSAYQPQHF
.	few	TRBJ1-1	TRBV7-2	TGTGCCAGCAGCGAGGACAGACTGAACACTGAAGCTTTCTTT	CASSEDRLNTEAFF
.	.	TRBJ2-7	TRBV5-1	TGCGCCAGCAGCCCGGGGGTCCGAGTTTCGGACGAGCAGTACTTC	CASSPGVRVSDEQYF
TRBD1	.	TRBJ2-5	TRBV9	TGTGCCAGCAGCCGGGACAGGGGCCAAGAGACCCAGTACTTC	CASSRDRGQETQYF
TRBD1	.	TRBJ2-1	TRBV9	TGTGCCAGCAGCAGGGACAGAACCAATGAGCAGTTCTTC	CASSRDRTNEQFF
.	.	TRBJ2-4	TRBV15	TGTGCCACCAGCAGAGGAGCTGGGGGCGGGGGAAGGAACATTCAGTACTTC	CATSRGAGGGGRNIQYF
.	.	TRBJ1-2	TRBV4-3	TGCGCCAGCAGCCAAGATACTGATTCAGCCTATGGCTACACCTTC	CASSQDTDSAYGYTF
.	.	TRBJ2-4	TRBV7-2	TGTGCCAGCAGCCGTGAAGCCAAAAACATTCAGTACTTC	CASSREAKNIQYF
.	.	TRBJ1-4	TRBV28	TGTGCCAGCAGGTTGCCCAATGAAAAACTGTTTTTT	CASRLPNEKLFF
.	once	TRBJ1-2	TRBV19	TGTGCCAGTAGCGAAAACGACAGGTATGGCTACACCTTC	CASSENDRYGYTF
TRBD1	.	TRBJ2-1	TRBV10-3	TGTGCCATCAGTGGTCCCGGGACAGGGAGTGAGCAGTTCTTC	CAISGPGTGSEQFF
.	.	TRBJ2-1	TRBV7-3	TGTGCCAGCAGCCGAGCGGGGGACAGCCTTTACAATGAGCAGTTCTTC	CASSRAGDSLYNEQFF
.	.	TRBJ1-5	TRBV28	TGTGCCAGCAAGGTCAGCAAAAATCAGCCCCAGCATTTT	CASKVSKNQPQHF
.	.	TRBJ2-7	TRBV21-1	TGTGCCAGCAGCAAAAGGGACTCGTACTACGAGCAGTACTTC	CASSKRDSYYEQYF
TRBD1	.	TRBJ2-3	TRBV5-1	TGCGCCAGCAGCTTGGGACAGGGGGGCGTTGATACGCAGTATTTT	CASSLGQGGVDTQYF
TRBD2	.	TRBJ2-7	TRBV7-9	TGTGCCAGCAGCTGGACTAGCGGAGGGAGCTCCTACGAGCAGTACTTC	CASSWTSGGSSYEQYF
.	.	TRBJ1-1	TRBV12-5	TGTGCTAGTGGTCCCTCGGGGAGGTCTGAAGCTTTCTTT	CASGPSGRSEAFF
.	.	TRBJ2-7	TRBV18	TGTGCCAGCTCACCAGGGCAGGGAAACGAGCAGTACTTC	CASSPGQGNEQYF
TRBD2	.	TRBJ2-7	TRBV5-5	TGTGCCAGCAGCCGAACTAGCGGGAGGTACGAGCAGTACTTC	CASSRTSGRYEQYF